This note documents a single T cell receptor (beta chain) sequence. These data belong to a study of blood T cell repertoires in COVID-19. Across the study: COVID-19 samples, acute and convalescent, were from the United States, Italy and Spain. The analysed material was cDNA or gDNA that came from T cells, B-cell-depleted T cells, or PBMCs.

The ends were cut back, 5 bases at V and 4 bases at J, with 10 bases in the middle. This CDR3 has 13 residues. CDR1 is KGHDR, CDR2 SFDVKD, per germline. In the study's own analysis: Amplification from reference gene primers served as the basis for estimated nucleated cell counts. Assay used: immunoSEQ multiplex PCR; TCRdb lists only in-frame clones, some missing. V, J and clone size were drawn from that table, and D and trimming were deduced from the DNA. The profile shows fewer than 100,000 clones, 85% to 90% of them singletons. The sample consisted of peripheral blood. This clonotype originated in a man older than 75 in a cohort sampled during active COVID-19. The gene calls are TRBV24-1 and TRBJ2-5; D is undetermined. The CDR3 here is CATSGLFGETQYF. The CDR3 nucleotides are TGTGCCACCAGTGGGCTCTTTGGAGAGACCCAGTACTTC.